Listed below are T cell receptor beta chains from one sample, sequenced in a study of shared T cell receptors in the human thymus. Here immunoSEQ multiplex PCR was the method, and the copy in TCRdb shows in-frame clones only, minus some. In the table there are 600,000 to 900,000 clones, 80% to 90% of which are singletons. This same sample was also part of a study on human thymus T cells.

Specimen: thymocytes. These TCRs come from a girl under two years old with a congenital heart defect. Both conserved end residues are part of each CDR3. D genes are given only for firm matches.

d_gene	v_gene	j_gene	CDR3aa
TRBD1	TRBV10-1	TRBJ1-2	CASYNRGQGVNYGYTF
TRBD1	TRBV5-4	TRBJ1-6	CASSFRDSIYNSPLHF
.	TRBV18	TRBJ1-1	CASSPPTVSIGTEAFF
.	TRBV6-1	TRBJ1-2	CASRSTGYYGYTF
.	TRBV29-1	TRBJ1-4	CSVGRGGEKLFF
.	TRBV5-1	TRBJ1-4	CASSLGQLRATNEKLFF
TRBD1	TRBV5-6	TRBJ1-1	CASSLARRTGGEAFF
TRBD1	TRBV2	TRBJ2-5	CASTGTGVETQYF
TRBD1	TRBV15	TRBJ2-7	CATSVGGDRDYEQYF
TRBD2	TRBV28	TRBJ2-1	CASSLFRAGGVCNEQFF
TRBD1	TRBV29-1	TRBJ2-3	CSIRDSKGTDTQYF
TRBD1	TRBV6-5	TRBJ1-1	CASSPGTGDTEAFF
.	TRBV15	TRBJ2-2	CATSTKGVGRSTGELFF
TRBD1	TRBV15	TRBJ1-1	CATSRTGGDTEAFF
.	TRBV30	TRBJ1-1	CAWSQRGAEAFF
.	TRBV11-3	TRBJ1-2	CASSSYEGGRVYGYTF
TRBD2	TRBV7-2	TRBJ2-1	CASSLALSGGAHEQFF